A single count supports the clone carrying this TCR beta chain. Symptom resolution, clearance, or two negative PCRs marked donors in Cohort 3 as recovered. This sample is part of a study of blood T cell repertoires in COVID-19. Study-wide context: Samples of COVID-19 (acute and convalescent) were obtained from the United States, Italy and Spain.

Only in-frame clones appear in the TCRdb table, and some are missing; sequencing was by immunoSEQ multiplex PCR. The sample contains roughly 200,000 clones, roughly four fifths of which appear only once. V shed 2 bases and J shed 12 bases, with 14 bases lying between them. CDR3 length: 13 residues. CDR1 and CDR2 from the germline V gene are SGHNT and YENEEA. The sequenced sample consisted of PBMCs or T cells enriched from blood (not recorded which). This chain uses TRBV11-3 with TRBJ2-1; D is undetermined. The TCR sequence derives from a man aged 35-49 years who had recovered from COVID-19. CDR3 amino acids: CASSLWISSSQFF. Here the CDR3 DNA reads TGTGCCAGCAGCTTATGGATAAGTAGCTCGCAGTTCTTC.